This record looks at one T cell receptor beta chain sequence and its context. Its antigen remains unknown. At one of its ends the junction is not consistent with the germline gene, which may arise from a read error. The CDR3 is made up of 15 amino acids. Germline lookup yields CDR1 MNHEY and CDR2 SVGAGI. The sample originates from a study of tumor-infiltrating lymphocytes in primary liver carcinoma. Overall study: The patient group consisted of men and women aged 30 to 69 years. Staging placed the tumors at T1-T3 N0M0, and they measured 4.2 to 10 cm across.

Researchers generated TCR beta cDNA from approximately 450 ng of total RNA, relying on a constant-region primer. Three-round nested multiplex PCR performed with slightly modified ARM-PCR produced the TCR beta libraries. Primers for the first two PCR rounds were TRBV1-TRBV30 forward primers and a C-beta reverse primer (approximately 10 cycles per round). TCRdb independently ran MiXCR on the multiplex PCR reads; one entry per CDR3 protein. This table holds 300,000 to 350,000 distinct CDR3 sequences, 50% to 75% found once. The study's findings and limits: When set against blood, tumors had a significantly higher top-250-clone fraction (p = 0.039).

The blood RNA (from unsorted whole blood) was obtained, and germline DNA was also extracted. About 3.6 milliliters of peripheral blood were collected before surgery. This receptor was taken from a woman aged 30 to 39 with primary liver carcinoma and hepatitis B virus infection. The sequencing input was peripheral blood. V usage is TRBV6-5 and J usage is TRBJ2-1, with 8 bases that match TRBD1. CDR3 protein: CANSTQGASYNEQFF. The DNA for the CDR3 is TGTGCCAACAGTACCCAGGGGGCCTCCTACAATGAGCAGTTCTTC.